A selection of T cell receptor beta chains follows, all from one sample in a study of control samples from healthy donors and cancer patients. TCRdb's copy holds only in-frame clones and misses some; the assay was immunoSEQ multiplex PCR. This table has about 150,000 clones, more than 85% appearing once. The specimen was blood. The receptors stem from a man in his fifties or sixties in good health. Both conserved end residues are part of each CDR3. A D gene is named only where the DNA matches it firmly.

d_gene: TRBD2; j_gene: TRBJ2-1; v_gene: TRBV3-1/TRBV3-2; CDR3aa: CASSLLAGEQFF
d_gene: .; j_gene: TRBJ1-5; v_gene: TRBV6-4; CDR3aa: CASSDEPNQPQHF
d_gene: .; j_gene: TRBJ2-7; v_gene: TRBV4-2; CDR3aa: CASSQEARGHEQYF
d_gene: TRBD2; j_gene: TRBJ2-3; v_gene: TRBV7-8; CDR3aa: CASSLVRAGGVAQYF
d_gene: .; j_gene: TRBJ1-1; v_gene: TRBV28; CDR3aa: CASSFLQAEAFF
d_gene: .; j_gene: TRBJ1-4; v_gene: TRBV7-7; CDR3aa: CASSLLSQLNEKLFF
d_gene: .; j_gene: TRBJ2-3; v_gene: TRBV5-6; CDR3aa: CASSLAGRTTDTQYF
d_gene: TRBD1; j_gene: TRBJ2-1; v_gene: TRBV5-1; CDR3aa: CASSLVRGQNYNEQFF
d_gene: .; j_gene: TRBJ2-2; v_gene: TRBV5-1; CDR3aa: CASSLDLGGNTGELFF
d_gene: .; j_gene: TRBJ1-6; v_gene: TRBV28; CDR3aa: CASWAHNSPLHF
d_gene: .; j_gene: TRBJ2-2; v_gene: TRBV28; CDR3aa: CASTPSGGTGELFF
d_gene: TRBD2; j_gene: TRBJ2-1; v_gene: TRBV27; CDR3aa: CASSLWGGRAYNEQFF
d_gene: .; j_gene: TRBJ2-2; v_gene: TRBV15; CDR3aa: CATSRVAGELFF
d_gene: .; j_gene: TRBJ2-2; v_gene: TRBV11-3; CDR3aa: CASSLTGGELFF
d_gene: .; j_gene: TRBJ2-2; v_gene: TRBV28; CDR3aa: CASVAGTSNTGELFF
d_gene: .; j_gene: TRBJ2-7; v_gene: TRBV28; CDR3aa: CASSSPKQSSYEQYF
d_gene: TRBD1; j_gene: TRBJ1-3; v_gene: TRBV28; CDR3aa: CASSSQGARGNTIYF
d_gene: .; j_gene: TRBJ1-3; v_gene: TRBV29-1; CDR3aa: CSVLDGRTGNTIYF
d_gene: .; j_gene: TRBJ2-5; v_gene: TRBV15; CDR3aa: CATSRGEATQYF
d_gene: .; j_gene: TRBJ2-1; v_gene: TRBV10-1; CDR3aa: CASSESRLGRSNEQFF
d_gene: TRBD2; j_gene: TRBJ2-2; v_gene: TRBV11-2; CDR3aa: CASNLLAGVTGELFF
d_gene: .; j_gene: TRBJ2-2; v_gene: TRBV2; CDR3aa: CASRYNREVGELFF
d_gene: TRBD2; j_gene: TRBJ2-1; v_gene: TRBV5-6; CDR3aa: CASSARGGEEYNEQFF
d_gene: .; j_gene: TRBJ1-3; v_gene: TRBV19; CDR3aa: CASSPLAGGRNTIYF
d_gene: .; j_gene: TRBJ2-2; v_gene: TRBV5-1; CDR3aa: CASSPGGQHTGELFF
d_gene: TRBD1; j_gene: TRBJ1-1; v_gene: TRBV6-1; CDR3aa: CASSELGTGLNTEAFF
d_gene: .; j_gene: TRBJ1-5; v_gene: TRBV27; CDR3aa: CASSLLGTSNQPQHF
d_gene: .; j_gene: TRBJ1-2; v_gene: TRBV10-3; CDR3aa: CAISEPNDSSGYTF
d_gene: .; j_gene: TRBJ2-4; v_gene: TRBV4-2; CDR3aa: CASSLGAENPQYF
d_gene: .; j_gene: TRBJ1-6; v_gene: TRBV24-1; CDR3aa: CATSGTGNSPLHF
d_gene: .; j_gene: TRBJ1-1; v_gene: TRBV12-3/TRBV12-4; CDR3aa: CASSLGGGTEAFF